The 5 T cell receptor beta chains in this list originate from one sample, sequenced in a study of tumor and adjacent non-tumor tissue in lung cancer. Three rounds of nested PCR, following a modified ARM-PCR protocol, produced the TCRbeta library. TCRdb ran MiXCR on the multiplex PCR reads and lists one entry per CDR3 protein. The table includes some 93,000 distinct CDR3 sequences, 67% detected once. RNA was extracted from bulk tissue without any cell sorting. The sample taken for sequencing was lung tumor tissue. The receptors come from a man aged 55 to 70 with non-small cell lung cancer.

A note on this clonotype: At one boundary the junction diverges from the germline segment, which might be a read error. Here the CDR3 DNA reads TGTGCCAGCAGTAACACAGATACGCCGTATTTT. It codes for CASSNTDTPYF. The J gene is TRBJ2-3, the V gene TRBV7-9; D unresolved. Germline CDR1 reads SEHNR; CDR2 reads FQNEAQ (reference sequence). The CDR3 has 11 residues.

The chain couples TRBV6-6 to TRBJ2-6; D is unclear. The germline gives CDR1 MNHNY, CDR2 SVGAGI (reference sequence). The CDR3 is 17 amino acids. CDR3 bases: TGTCCAAGCAGTTCAGGTATCGGAAGACTTGGGGCCAACGTCCTGACTTTC. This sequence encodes CPSSSGIGRLGANVLTF.

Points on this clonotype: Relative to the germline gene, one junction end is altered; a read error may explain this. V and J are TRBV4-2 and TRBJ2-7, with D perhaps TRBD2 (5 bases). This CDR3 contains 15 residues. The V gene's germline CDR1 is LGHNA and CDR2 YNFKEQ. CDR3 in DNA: TGCGCCAGCAGCCAAGATCTCTTACGGAGGAACGAGCAGTACTTC. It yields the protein CASSQDLLRRNEQYF.

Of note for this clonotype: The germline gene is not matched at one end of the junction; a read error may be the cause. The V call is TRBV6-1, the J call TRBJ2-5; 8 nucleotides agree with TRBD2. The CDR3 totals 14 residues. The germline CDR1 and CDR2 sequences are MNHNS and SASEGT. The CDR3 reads CTSRSAGGGEAQYF. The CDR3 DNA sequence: TGTACCAGCAGGAGCGCGGGGGGAGGCGAGGCCCAGTACTTC.

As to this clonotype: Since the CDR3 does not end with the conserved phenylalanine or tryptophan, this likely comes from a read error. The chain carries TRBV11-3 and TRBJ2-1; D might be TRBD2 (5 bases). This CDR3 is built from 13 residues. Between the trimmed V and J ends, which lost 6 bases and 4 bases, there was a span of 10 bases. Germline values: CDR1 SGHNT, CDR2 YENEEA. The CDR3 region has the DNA TGTGCCAGCAGTCCACGGACTTACAATGAGCAGTTCTTA. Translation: CASSPRTYNEQFL.